These 5 T cell receptor beta chains were all obtained from the same sample, sequenced in a study of blood T cell repertoires in COVID-19. Sequencing used immunoSEQ multiplex PCR; TCRdb keeps in-frame clones, though not all of them. The top ten clones hold around 4% of a sample with some 250,000 clones, around 82% of them seen once. Sequencing used peripheral blood. Every receptor here comes from a man aged 50 or older with active or convalescent COVID-19.

The V call is TRBV5-1, the J call TRBJ1-3, with D possibly being TRBD1 (6 bases). The CDR3 is made up of 14 amino acids. Trimming removed 1 base from V and 3 bases from J, with 8 bases in between. Germline V gives CDR1 SGHRS, CDR2 YFSETQ. The CDR3 spells CASSLTGFGNTIYF. CDR3 DNA: TGCGCCAGCAGCTTGACAGGGTTTGGAAACACCATATATTTT.

V is TRBV3-1 (or the pseudogene TRBV3-2) and J is TRBJ2-7, with a tentative D call TRBD2 (7 bases). V shed 1 base and J shed 5 bases, with 18 bases lying between them. CDR3 length equals 16 residues. CDR1 LGHDT and CDR2 YNNKEL come from the germline V gene (reference sequence). The CDR3: CASSQGYGGGSNEQYF. CDR3 DNA sequence: TGTGCCAGCAGCCAAGGGTATGGGGGGGGCAGCAACGAGCAGTACTTC.

The gene calls are TRBV5-1 and TRBJ1-1, with D tentatively TRBD1 (5 bases). The V end was cut by 4 bases, the J end by 0 bases, with 13 bases between. Germline lookup yields CDR1 SGHRS and CDR2 YFSETQ. The CDR3 loop spans 15 amino acids. The CDR3 sequence is CASSPWGGVNTEAFF. CDR3 in DNA: TGCGCCAGCAGCCCTTGGGGCGGGGTGAACACTGAAGCTTTCTTT.

In the case of this clone: The sample holds other DNA sequences that translate to the same CDR3. CDR3 amino acids: CASSVTGGSYEQYF. The CDR3 DNA reads as TGTGCCAGCAGCGTCACAGGGGGATCCTACGAGCAGTACTTC. V is TRBV9 and J is TRBJ2-7; the match to TRBD1 covers 8 bases. The trim removed 2 bases at V and 1 base at J, leaving 2 bases unmatched. The CDR3 is made up of 14 amino acids. Per the germline V gene, CDR1 is SGDLS and CDR2 is YYNGEE.

The chain employs TRBV15 and TRBJ1-1; D not certain. This CDR3 spans 11 amino acids. Between the trimmed V and J ends, which lost 1 base and 9 bases, there was a span of 6 bases. The germline V gene has CDR1 LNHNV and CDR2 YYDKDF (reference sequence). CDR3 in amino acids: CATSRVTKAFF. CDR3 DNA sequence: TGTGCCACCAGCAGAGTTACAAAAGCTTTCTTT.